A selection of T cell receptor beta chains follows, all from one sample in a study of post-analysis software for immune sequencing data. Each CDR3 protein gets one entry after TCRdb re-called the PCR reads with MiXCR. The sample yields 650,000 to 850,000 distinct CDR3 sequences, 35% to 55% seen once. Material: blood. The receptors shown here come from a girl aged 5 to 17 with multiple sclerosis. Both conserved end residues are part of each CDR3. D genes are given only for firm matches. The size field is filled for only some rows; it gives once, few, many or a size class.

CDR3 length: 16; clone size: .; J gene: TRBJ2-5; V gene: TRBV7-8; D gene: TRBD2; CDR3 DNA: TGTGCCAGCAGCCCCGGCCGACTAGCGGGAACAAATGAGCAGTACTTC; CDR3 protein: CASSPGRLAGTNEQYF
CDR3 length: 14; clone size: .; J gene: TRBJ1-6; V gene: TRBV28; D gene: .; CDR3 DNA: TGTGCCAGCAGTTTACGGCAGACGAATTCACCCCTCCACTTT; CDR3 protein: CASSLRQTNSPLHF
CDR3 length: 15; clone size: few; J gene: TRBJ1-6; V gene: TRBV5-5; D gene: TRBD1; CDR3 DNA: TGTGCCAGCAGCGCAGGACAGGGGGCGAATTCACCCCTCCACTTT; CDR3 protein: CASSAGQGANSPLHF
CDR3 length: 16; clone size: few; J gene: TRBJ2-7; V gene: TRBV10-3; D gene: .; CDR3 DNA: TGTGCCATCAGTGAGTCCCTACAGGGTACCTTGAGCGAGCAGTACTTC; CDR3 protein: CAISESLQGTLSEQYF
CDR3 length: 12; clone size: .; J gene: TRBJ2-7; V gene: TRBV6-5; D gene: .; CDR3 DNA: TGTGCCAGCAGTCCAGGGGCGGGGGAGCAGTACTTC; CDR3 protein: CASSPGAGEQYF
CDR3 length: 13; clone size: few; J gene: TRBJ2-7; V gene: TRBV29-1; D gene: TRBD1; CDR3 DNA: TGCAGCGTAAGGACAGGGGCCATCGGCGAGCAGTACTTC; CDR3 protein: CSVRTGAIGEQYF
CDR3 length: 14; clone size: few; J gene: TRBJ1-1; V gene: TRBV6-5; D gene: .; CDR3 DNA: TGTGCCAGCAGTGCGGACACCCTGAACACTGAAGCTTTCTTT; CDR3 protein: CASSADTLNTEAFF
CDR3 length: 20; clone size: .; J gene: TRBJ2-7; V gene: TRBV3-1; D gene: TRBD2; CDR3 DNA: TGTGCCAGCAGCCACGAGGGACTAGCGGGAGGGATTAGGGGATCCTACGAGCAGTACTTC; CDR3 protein: CASSHEGLAGGIRGSYEQYF
CDR3 length: 17; clone size: .; J gene: TRBJ1-2; V gene: TRBV7-9; D gene: TRBD1; CDR3 DNA: TGTGCCAGCAGCGACCGACAGGGGCTCCCAACTAACTATGGCTACACCTTC; CDR3 protein: CASSDRQGLPTNYGYTF
CDR3 length: 14; clone size: few; J gene: TRBJ2-1; V gene: TRBV11-2; D gene: TRBD1; CDR3 DNA: TGTGCCAGTAGCTCTAGACAGGGTAGAAATGAGCAGTTCTTC; CDR3 protein: CASSSRQGRNEQFF
CDR3 length: 15; clone size: .; J gene: TRBJ2-5; V gene: TRBV20-1; D gene: .; CDR3 DNA: TGCAGTGCTAGGGATGCAGTAGGGCTCTTAGAGACCCAGTACTTC; CDR3 protein: CSARDAVGLLETQYF
CDR3 length: 15; clone size: .; J gene: TRBJ2-3; V gene: TRBV28; D gene: TRBD2; CDR3 DNA: TGTGCCAGCAGTTTTAGCGGGGGGACGACAGATACGCAGTATTTT; CDR3 protein: CASSFSGGTTDTQYF
CDR3 length: 15; clone size: .; J gene: TRBJ1-2; V gene: TRBV20-1; D gene: .; CDR3 DNA: TGCAGTGCTAGAGATGCCGGGGGAGCTAACTATGGCTACACCTTC; CDR3 protein: CSARDAGGANYGYTF
CDR3 length: 14; clone size: few; J gene: TRBJ2-7; V gene: TRBV10-3; D gene: .; CDR3 DNA: TGTGCCATCAGTGGAATGGGGGAGTCCTACGAGCAGTACTTC; CDR3 protein: CAISGMGESYEQYF
CDR3 length: 16; clone size: .; J gene: TRBJ1-5; V gene: TRBV12-3/TRBV12-4; D gene: .; CDR3 DNA: TGTGCCAGCAGTCTCCAGGGTCTGGATAGCAATCAGCCCCAGCATTTT; CDR3 protein: CASSLQGLDSNQPQHF
CDR3 length: 17; clone size: .; J gene: TRBJ2-4; V gene: TRBV3-1; D gene: TRBD1; CDR3 DNA: TGTGCCAGCAGCCAACCGACAGGGGACGGGGGCAAAAACATTCAGTACTTC; CDR3 protein: CASSQPTGDGGKNIQYF
CDR3 length: 16; clone size: .; J gene: TRBJ2-1; V gene: TRBV4-3; D gene: TRBD2; CDR3 DNA: TGCGCCAGCAGCCGGGAACTAGCGGGGGCCTACAATGAGCAGTTCTTC; CDR3 protein: CASSRELAGAYNEQFF
CDR3 length: 17; clone size: many; J gene: TRBJ1-1; V gene: TRBV9; D gene: .; CDR3 DNA: TGTGCCAGCAGCGACTCGAGTCGGGGGGGCACGAACACTGAAGCTTTCTTT; CDR3 protein: CASSDSSRGGTNTEAFF
CDR3 length: 14; clone size: .; J gene: TRBJ1-2; V gene: TRBV3-1; D gene: .; CDR3 DNA: TGTGCCAGCAGCCAAGAATGGTCGGCAGGGGCATGCACCTTC; CDR3 protein: CASSQEWSAGACTF
CDR3 length: 12; clone size: once; J gene: TRBJ2-5; V gene: TRBV25-1; D gene: .; CDR3 DNA: TGTGCCATCCGGGACTACCAAGAGACCCAGTACTTC; CDR3 protein: CAIRDYQETQYF
CDR3 length: 15; clone size: .; J gene: TRBJ2-1; V gene: TRBV27; D gene: TRBD2; CDR3 DNA: TGTGCCAGCAGTCTTAGTAGCGGGTCCTACAATGAGCAGTTCTTC; CDR3 protein: CASSLSSGSYNEQFF
CDR3 length: 15; clone size: .; J gene: TRBJ2-1; V gene: TRBV14; D gene: .; CDR3 DNA: TGTGCCAGCAGCCTCCCGGCGGGGATCTACAATGAGCAGTTCTTC; CDR3 protein: CASSLPAGIYNEQFF
CDR3 length: 16; clone size: .; J gene: TRBJ1-2; V gene: TRBV25-1; D gene: TRBD1; CDR3 DNA: TGTGCCAGCAGTGACACCCGACAGGGGACTAACTATGGCTACACCTTC; CDR3 protein: CASSDTRQGTNYGYTF
CDR3 length: 15; clone size: .; J gene: TRBJ2-7; V gene: TRBV11-2; D gene: TRBD1; CDR3 DNA: TGTGCCAGCAGCCGCCCGGGACAGTCTTCCTACGAGCAGTACTTC; CDR3 protein: CASSRPGQSSYEQYF
CDR3 length: 15; clone size: .; J gene: TRBJ1-6; V gene: TRBV6-5; D gene: .; CDR3 DNA: TGTGCCAGCAGTAGGGCAGCCCTCGATAATTCACCCCTCCACTTT; CDR3 protein: CASSRAALDNSPLHF
CDR3 length: 12; clone size: few; J gene: TRBJ2-5; V gene: TRBV30; D gene: .; CDR3 DNA: TGTGCCTGGAGTGGCAGTAGAGAGACCCAGTACTTC; CDR3 protein: CAWSGSRETQYF
CDR3 length: 15; clone size: .; J gene: TRBJ2-7; V gene: TRBV20-1; D gene: TRBD2; CDR3 DNA: TGCAGTGCTCTGCAACCTCTAGCGGGAGGTAATGAGCAGTACTTC; CDR3 protein: CSALQPLAGGNEQYF
CDR3 length: 13; clone size: few; J gene: TRBJ2-7; V gene: TRBV3-1; D gene: .; CDR3 DNA: TGTGCCAGCAGCCCTAGTGAGGGTGGCGAGCAGTACTTC; CDR3 protein: CASSPSEGGEQYF
CDR3 length: 16; clone size: .; J gene: TRBJ2-1; V gene: TRBV11-2; D gene: TRBD1; CDR3 DNA: TGTGCCAGCAGCTGGTGGGGGAGACAGGGTACCGATGAGCAGTTCTTC; CDR3 protein: CASSWWGRQGTDEQFF
CDR3 length: 16; clone size: .; J gene: TRBJ2-7; V gene: TRBV7-9; D gene: TRBD2; CDR3 DNA: TGTGCCAGCAGCTTAATCGGAAGCGGGAGTACGGATGAGCAGTACTTC; CDR3 protein: CASSLIGSGSTDEQYF
CDR3 length: 18; clone size: .; J gene: TRBJ2-7; V gene: TRBV2; D gene: TRBD2; CDR3 DNA: TGTGCCAGCATCCTGGAGATGGCTAGCGGGAGGTTTCCCTACGAGCAGTACTTC; CDR3 protein: CASILEMASGRFPYEQYF
CDR3 length: 15; clone size: .; J gene: TRBJ2-3; V gene: TRBV6-6; D gene: .; CDR3 DNA: TGTGCCAGCACGGGGGGCAGAATCAGCACAGATACGCAGTATTTT; CDR3 protein: CASTGGRISTDTQYF
CDR3 length: 13; clone size: few; J gene: TRBJ2-7; V gene: TRBV20-1; D gene: TRBD1; CDR3 DNA: TGCAGTCAACAAACTACAGGGGTGAGCGAGCAGTACTTC; CDR3 protein: CSQQTTGVSEQYF
CDR3 length: 12; clone size: .; J gene: TRBJ1-5; V gene: TRBV6-2/TRBV6-3; D gene: .; CDR3 DNA: TGTGCCAGCAGCGGACAAATTCAGCCCCAGCATTTT; CDR3 protein: CASSGQIQPQHF
CDR3 length: 14; clone size: .; J gene: TRBJ2-1; V gene: TRBV28; D gene: .; CDR3 DNA: TGTGCCAGCACCCCGAGTAGCGGCTACAATGAGCAGTTCTTC; CDR3 protein: CASTPSSGYNEQFF
CDR3 length: 14; clone size: .; J gene: TRBJ2-1; V gene: TRBV28; D gene: .; CDR3 DNA: TGTGCCAGCAGGCACAGGGATTCGACCTATGAGCAGTTCTTC; CDR3 protein: CASRHRDSTYEQFF
CDR3 length: 16; clone size: .; J gene: TRBJ2-7; V gene: TRBV7-9; D gene: .; CDR3 DNA: TGTGCCAGCAGCTTAGCCCCAGCTACGGGCTCCTACGAGCAGTACTTC; CDR3 protein: CASSLAPATGSYEQYF
CDR3 length: 12; clone size: once; J gene: TRBJ1-2; V gene: TRBV6-2/TRBV6-3; D gene: .; CDR3 DNA: TGTGCCAGCAGTGAGGAATTCTATGGCTACACCTTC; CDR3 protein: CASSEEFYGYTF
CDR3 length: 19; clone size: .; J gene: TRBJ2-1; V gene: TRBV7-2; D gene: .; CDR3 DNA: TGTGCCAGCAGCTTAGGCCCCCCGAGGTGGGACCCCGCCTACAATGAGCAGTTCTTC; CDR3 protein: CASSLGPPRWDPAYNEQFF
CDR3 length: 13; clone size: few; J gene: TRBJ1-2; V gene: TRBV29-1; D gene: .; CDR3 DNA: TGCAGCGTTGAAGTCCGGGAGGAATATGGCTACACCTTC; CDR3 protein: CSVEVREEYGYTF
CDR3 length: 14; clone size: few; J gene: TRBJ1-1; V gene: TRBV28; D gene: .; CDR3 DNA: TGTGCCAGCAGCTTCGCCCAGATCGGGACTGAAGCTTTCTTT; CDR3 protein: CASSFAQIGTEAFF
CDR3 length: 15; clone size: .; J gene: TRBJ2-7; V gene: TRBV6-6; D gene: .; CDR3 DNA: TGTGCCAGCAGTTACCTTGCCGCCGGTTCCTACGAGCAGTACTTC; CDR3 protein: CASSYLAAGSYEQYF
CDR3 length: 11; clone size: few; J gene: TRBJ1-2; V gene: TRBV29-1; D gene: .; CDR3 DNA: TGCAGCGTTGGTTCCGGCTATGGCTACACCTTC; CDR3 protein: CSVGSGYGYTF
CDR3 length: 15; clone size: .; J gene: TRBJ1-2; V gene: TRBV12-3/TRBV12-4; D gene: TRBD1; CDR3 DNA: TGTGCCGTAGCGTCAGGGGGGCGCCGAGACTATGGCTACACCTTC; CDR3 protein: CAVASGGRRDYGYTF
CDR3 length: 13; clone size: few; J gene: TRBJ2-1; V gene: TRBV12-3/TRBV12-4; D gene: .; CDR3 DNA: TGTGCCACCGATGAAATTGGACAATATGAGCAGTTCTTC; CDR3 protein: CATDEIGQYEQFF